Shown below are 29 T cell receptor beta chains from a single sample sequenced in a study of human T cells and chemical hapten exposure. Time point described: pre-sensitization, week 0. This sample's treatment: therapeutic diphenylcyclopropenone sensitization with weekly scalp DPC. A single record per CDR3 protein comes from TCRdb applying MiXCR to the RACE reads. Of around 180,000 distinct CDR3 sequences detected, around 30% appear once; the ten largest clones hold roughly 3%. Sequenced material: whole blood, taken in connection with sensitization to the hapten diphenylcyclopropenone (DPC). The receptors originated from a young woman with alopecia areata. Some clones in this sample may be carry-over from other donors' samples.

The CDR3 reads CSASMRGSIEQFF. DNA of the CDR3: TGCAGTGCTTCCATGAGGGGCAGCATTGAGCAGTTCTTC. V and J are TRBV20-1 and TRBJ2-1, with D perhaps being TRBD1 or TRBD2 (5 bases each). The CDR3 runs 13 residues. V lost 5 bases and J lost 9, with 17 bases in between. The germline V gene encodes CDR1 DFQATT and CDR2 SNEGSKA (reference sequence).

This clonotype has a handful of counts. The J gene is TRBJ2-5, the V gene TRBV28; 8 bases are a match to TRBD2. Trimming cost V 4 bases and J 7 bases; bases outside gene matches: 8. The CDR3 runs to 14 residues. CDR1 is MDHEN and CDR2 is SYDVKM in the germline V gene. The CDR3 protein is CASSSPGGGRTQYF. CDR3 DNA sequence: TGTGCCAGCAGTTCACCCGGCGGGGGGAGGACCCAGTACTTC. Full variable domain (remainder filled in from reference TRBV28 and TRBJ2-5): DVKVTQSSRYLVKRTGEKVFLECVQDMDHENMFWYRQDPGLGLRLIYFSYDVKMKEKGDIPEGYSVSREKKERFSLILESASTNQTSMYLCASSSPGGGRTQYFGPGTRLLVL.

The chain uses TRBV5-1 and TRBJ1-2; no firm D call. Trimming shortened V by 5 bases and J by 4 bases, and 21 bases separated the two germline ends. Germline lookup yields CDR1 SGHRS and CDR2 YFSETQ. The CDR3 contains 16 residues. For the CDR3, the DNA is TGCGCCAGCAGACCCGGCGGACTAAACGCGGCCTATGGCTACACCTTC. It yields the protein CASRPGGLNAAYGYTF.

The DNA for the CDR3 is TGTGCCAGCAGTTCCCCTCGTATCGGAGATACGCAGTATTTT. It translates to CASSSPRIGDTQYF. The chain carries TRBV28 and TRBJ2-3; D ambiguous. The CDR3 totals 14 residues. Germline V gives CDR1 MDHEN, CDR2 SYDVKM. The germline V and J ends were trimmed by 4 bases and 5 bases, with 13 bases remaining between them.

The table lists this clonotype with many counts. The chain links TRBV7-9 to TRBJ2-1; no firm D call. This CDR3 has 12 residues. Germline CDR1 and CDR2: SEHNR and FQNEAQ (reference sequence). V was shortened by 1 base and J by 10 bases, with 8 bases between the two germline ends. The CDR3 sequence: CASSLEGREQFF. The CDR3 nucleotides are TGTGCCAGCAGCTTAGAAGGTCGCGAGCAGTTCTTC.

This clonotype was counted between two and nine times. This sequence joins TRBV18 and TRBJ1-2; 9 positions agree with TRBD1. The J segment lost 7 bases and the V segment lost 6 bases, leaving 12 bases of the junction unmatched. Germline V CDR1 and CDR2: KGHSH, LQKENI. This CDR3 is 15 amino acids long. This CDR3 reads CASSPTGTGFGGYTF. The CDR3 DNA reads TGTGCCAGCTCCCCCACCGGGACAGGGTTTGGTGGCTACACCTTC.

This clonotype appeared a few times. The gene calls are TRBV6-2 or TRBV6-3 and TRBJ1-5, with a possible D match to TRBD1 (6 bases). V lost 6 bases to trimming and J lost 5 bases, with 11 bases between them. The CDR3 covers 13 residues. Germline values: CDR1 MNHEY, CDR2 SVGEGT. CDR3 amino acids: CASSLTGHQPQHF. As DNA, the CDR3 is TGTGCCAGCAGCTTAACAGGGCATCAGCCCCAGCATTTT.

This clonotype was counted between two and nine times. The chain links TRBV4-3 to TRBJ1-2; D is possibly TRBD1 (5 bases). Germline V gives CDR1 LGHNA, CDR2 YSLEER. This CDR3 is built from 14 residues. The V gene lost 1 base and the J gene lost 2 bases, with 8 bases spanning the gap. In nucleotides, the CDR3 is TGCGCCAGCAGCCAAGCAGACAGAAACTATGGCTACACCTTC. Translation: CASSQADRNYGYTF.

This clonotype was recorded a few times. The chain joins TRBV6-6 to TRBJ1-5, with D hard to call. CDR1 is MNHNY and CDR2 is SVGAGI in the germline V gene (reference sequence). V shed 5 bases and J shed 0 bases, with 23 bases lying between them. The CDR3 extends over 19 amino acids. The CDR3 DNA reads as TGTGCCAGCAGTCACCTCAGACCGACCGCCGCATATAGCAATCAGCCCCAGCATTTT. Amino acids: CASSHLRPTAAYSNQPQHF.

The rearrangement links TRBV2 to TRBJ1-4; D gene uncertain. V was shortened by 10 bases and J by 7 bases, with 22 bases between the two germline ends. The V gene's germline CDR1 is SNHLY and CDR2 FYNNEI. This CDR3 region has 15 residues. Here the CDR3 reads CATTPTRSGSEKLFF. The CDR3, as DNA: TGTGCCACCACCCCGACCAGGAGTGGGAGTGAAAAACTGTTTTTT.

This clonotype was counted ten times or more. The rearrangement links TRBV9 to TRBJ2-7; TRBD1 agrees at 8 bases. V was pared by 0 bases and J by 0 bases, with 2 bases of the junction left unmatched. This CDR3 comprises 15 residues. Germline loops: CDR1 SGDLS, CDR2 YYNGEE. The CDR3 reads CASSVGQGASYEQYF. The CDR3 DNA is TGTGCCAGCAGCGTAGGTCAGGGGGCCTCCTACGAGCAGTACTTC.

The chain recombines TRBV4-1 with TRBJ1-1; a possible D gene is TRBD1 (6 bases). V lost 1 base and J lost 4, with 13 bases in between. Germline CDR1 reads MGHRA; CDR2 reads YSYEKL. The CDR3 covers 15 residues. In nucleotides, the CDR3 is TGCGCCAGCAGCCAAGGGGGGCAGGGCGGCACTGAAGCTTTCTTT. Its protein product is CASSQGGQGGTEAFF.

The rearrangement uses TRBV3-1 and TRBJ2-1; 8 bases are shared with TRBD1. Trimming took 3 bases from V and 3 from J; bases not matched to a gene: 7. This CDR3 contains 16 residues. Germline-derived CDR1 and CDR2 are LGHDT and YNNKEL (reference sequence). This CDR3 reads CASSQGSGQGYNEQFF. In nucleotides, the CDR3 is TGTGCCAGCAGCCAGGGGTCCGGACAGGGCTACAATGAGCAGTTCTTC.

The chain joins TRBV9 to TRBJ2-1; 9 bases match TRBD2. Per the germline V gene, CDR1 is SGDLS and CDR2 is YYNGEE. V was clipped by 3 bases and J by 8 bases; unmatched bases: 15. The CDR3 has 17 residues. The chain's CDR3 is CASSEGGAGGGRDEQFF. CDR3 DNA: TGTGCCAGCAGCGAAGGAGGGGCGGGAGGGGGAAGGGATGAGCAGTTCTTC. Full variable domain (missing parts from reference TRBV9 and TRBJ2-1): DSGVTQTPKHLITATGQRVTLRCSPRSGDLSVYWYQQSLDQGLQFLIQYYNGEERAKGNILERFSAQQFPDLHSELNLSSLELGDSALYFCASSEGGAGGGRDEQFFGPGTRLTVL.

This sequence joins TRBV20-1 and TRBJ2-3; D possibly matches TRBD1 or TRBD2 (5 bases each). The CDR3 loop spans 14 amino acids. Trimming removed 5 bases at V and 1 base at J, with 13 bases between. Germline V gene data show CDR1 as DFQATT and CDR2 as SNEGSKA (reference sequence). CDR3 bases: TGCAGTGCTCGGACTGGGGCGGGCACAGATACGCAGTATTTT. This sequence encodes CSARTGAGTDTQYF.

The genes are TRBV4-3 and TRBJ2-2; D is perhaps TRBD1 (7 bases). This CDR3 has 12 residues. The germline gives CDR1 LGHNA, CDR2 YSLEER. Trimming cost V 4 bases and J 15 bases, with 15 bases left between them. The chain's CDR3 is CASSRSRGVMFF. The CDR3, as DNA: TGCGCCAGCAGCCGATCCAGGGGGGTAATGTTTTTT.

This chain connects TRBV7-9 to TRBJ2-1, with 9 bases fitting TRBD1. Per the germline V gene, CDR1 is SEHNR and CDR2 is FQNEAQ (reference sequence). After removal of 2 bases from V and 7 bases from J, the junction contained 9 bases not matched to a gene. The CDR3 runs 16 residues. This chain's CDR3 is CASSLLPGQGGNEQFF. The CDR3 coding sequence is TGTGCCAGCAGCTTACTTCCGGGACAGGGAGGGAATGAGCAGTTCTTC.

Only a few counts were recorded for this clonotype. This chain links TRBV7-2 with TRBJ2-1; D remains unclear. CDR3 size: 13 residues. V gave up 5 bases and J gave up 5 bases, with 10 bases separating them. Germline V lookup: CDR1 SGHTA, CDR2 FQGNSA. The CDR3 bases are TGTGCCAGCAGCGAGACTCCCGACAATGAGCAGTTCTTC. As protein: CASSETPDNEQFF.

V and J are TRBV20-1 and TRBJ1-5; 9 bases map to TRBD1. The CDR3 runs to 14 residues. In germline, CDR1 is DFQATT, CDR2 SNEGSKA (reference sequence). V lost 5 bases, J lost 5 bases, and 7 bases stayed unmatched. CDR3 DNA: TGCAGTGCTGTAATCGGGACAGGGCATCAGCCCCAGCATTTT. Translating it yields CSAVIGTGHQPQHF.

This chain connects TRBV7-2 to TRBJ2-1, with 8 bases that match TRBD2. With V trimmed by 3 bases and J by 9 bases, 13 bases remained unmatched. CDR3 length: 16 amino acids. Per germline, CDR1 SGHTA and CDR2 FQGNSA. The CDR3 spells CASSFQVDRGGGEQFF. As DNA, the CDR3 is TGTGCCAGCAGCTTTCAGGTGGACCGGGGGGGCGGTGAGCAGTTCTTC.

J is TRBJ2-2 and V is TRBV5-1; D not certain. Trimming stripped 0 bases from V and 3 bases from J, with 3 bases between. The length of the CDR3 is 13 residues. The V gene's germline CDR1 is SGHRS and CDR2 YFSETQ. CDR3 nucleotide sequence: TGCGCCAGCAGCTTGGACGACACCGGGGAGCTGTTTTTT. It specifies CASSLDDTGELFF.

The chain links TRBV20-1 to TRBJ1-2; weak D call: TRBD1 (6 bases). V lost 0 bases and J 8 bases, leaving 19 bases between the germline ends. The germline gives CDR1 DFQATT, CDR2 SNEGSKA (reference sequence). The CDR3 runs 15 residues. The CDR3 bases are TGCAGTGCTAGAGATCACAGGGTGGGATTTGGAGGCTACACCTTC. Its translation is CSARDHRVGFGGYTF.

This chain uses TRBV5-5 with TRBJ1-1; TRBD1 might be the D (5 bases). Trimming stripped 1 base from V and 10 bases from J, with 20 bases between. This CDR3 comprises 15 residues. The germline gives CDR1 SGHKS, CDR2 YYEKEE (reference sequence). The DNA for the CDR3 is TGTGCCAGCAGCTTGTTAGGGACCGACAAAGCGGTAGCTTTCTTT. This translates into CASSLLGTDKAVAFF.

This clonotype was detected a few times. The rearrangement links TRBV6-5 to TRBJ1-6; no clear D gene. CDR3 length equals 14 residues. Germline V gene data show CDR1 as MNHEY and CDR2 as SVGAGI. The ends were cut back, 0 bases at V and 10 bases at J, with 10 bases in the middle. Written as DNA, the CDR3 is TGTGCCAGCAGTTACTCGATGGAGGGATCACCCCTCCACTTT. It specifies CASSYSMEGSPLHF.

The chain has TRBV7-2 and TRBJ1-2; D might be TRBD1 (6 bases). Germline loops: CDR1 SGHTA, CDR2 FQGNSA. CDR3 length equals 14 residues. Trimming cost V 6 bases and J 6 bases, with 17 bases left between them. DNA for the CDR3: TGTGCCAGCAGGGGCGGGGGGCTGTATAATGGCTACACCTTC. Its translation is CASRGGGLYNGYTF.

The V call is TRBV29-1, the J call TRBJ1-1; D call uncertain. CDR1 and CDR2 (germline): SQVTM, ANQGSEA. The length of the CDR3 is 10 residues. V was pared by 6 bases and J by 3 bases, with 5 bases between. DNA of the CDR3: TGCAGCGTAGCAGACACTGAAGCTTTCTTT. The encoded protein is CSVADTEAFF.

The chain employs TRBV5-1 and TRBJ2-3; TRBD2 is a possible D gene (6 bases). From germline, CDR1 is SGHRS and CDR2 YFSETQ. There are 15 residues in the CDR3. V shed 4 bases and J shed 1 base, with 13 bases lying between them. CDR3 in DNA: TGCGCCAGCAGCGCCGGACTATCTGGCACAGATACGCAGTATTTT. Its translation: CASSAGLSGTDTQYF. Full variable domain (rest looked up from reference TRBV5-1 and TRBJ2-3): KAGVTQTPRYLIKTRGQQVTLSCSPISGHRSVSWYQQTPGQGLQFLFEYFSETQRNKGNFPGRFSGRQFSNSRSEMNVSTLELGDSALYLCASSAGLSGTDTQYFGPGTRLTVL.

This clonotype was recorded a few times. V and J are TRBV9 and TRBJ1-4; the D gene is possibly TRBD1 (5 bases). The V end lost 4 bases, the J end lost 1 base, and 11 bases lay between the germline ends. The germline V gene encodes CDR1 SGDLS and CDR2 YYNGEE. This CDR3 has 15 residues. CDR3 DNA: TGTGCCAGCAGCCCGATCGGGGGAACTAATGAAAAACTGTTTTTT. Protein: CASSPIGGTNEKLFF. Full variable domain (remainder filled in from reference TRBV9 and TRBJ1-4): DSGVTQTPKHLITATGQRVTLRCSPRSGDLSVYWYQQSLDQGLQFLIQYYNGEERAKGNILERFSAQQFPDLHSELNLSSLELGDSALYFCASSPIGGTNEKLFFGSGTQLSVL.

As concerns this clonotype: A read error may account for a junction end that differs from germline. This chain connects TRBV20-1 to TRBJ2-3, with 9 nucleotides matching TRBD2. Germline V gene data show CDR1 as DFQATT and CDR2 as SNEGSKA (reference sequence). The CDR3 length is 15 residues. The CDR3 nucleotides are TGCAGTGCTAGGCCCCCCGGGACTAGCAGAGATACGCAGTATTTT. Translation: CSARPPGTSRDTQYF.